The 26 T cell receptor beta chains listed next were all sequenced from one sample in a study of cytomegalovirus exposure and HLA in healthy donors. Vbeta (60) and Jbeta (13) primers were used in the PCR. The protocol was immunoSEQ multiplex PCR, while the TCRdb copy is restricted to in-frame clones and leaves out a portion. The sample has around 94,000 clones, over 60% seen once. The specimen was PBMCs. Receptors were obtained from a man aged 25-40 years in good health and CMV-seronegative.

The chain combines TRBV5-1 with TRBJ2-1; D is possibly TRBD1 (6 bases). The CDR3 contains 15 residues. The germline CDR1 and CDR2 sequences are SGHRS and YFSETQ. Between the trimmed V and J ends, which lost 4 bases and 1 base, there was a span of 12 bases. CDR3 amino acids: CASSPQGSSYNEQFF. In DNA form, the CDR3 reads TGCGCCAGCAGCCCACAGGGTAGTTCCTACAATGAGCAGTTCTTC.

The CDR3 loop is CASSLFAGISYEQYF. CDR3 in DNA: TGTGCCAGCAGTTTATTCGCAGGAATCTCCTACGAGCAGTACTTC. V is TRBV28 and J is TRBJ2-7; D not certain. V lost 1 base and J 0 bases, leaving 10 bases between the germline ends. CDR1 and CDR2 from the germline V gene are MDHEN and SYDVKM. This CDR3 contains 15 residues.

The chain combines TRBV7-2 with TRBJ1-2; perhaps TRBD1 as D (5 bases). Per the germline V gene, CDR1 is SGHTA and CDR2 is FQGNSA. The CDR3 loop spans 14 amino acids. With 3 bases removed from V and 7 bases from J, the gap between germline ends came to 15 bases. CDR3 protein: CASSLSRVRLGYTF. CDR3 nucleotide sequence: TGTGCCAGCAGCTTGAGCAGGGTCCGTCTTGGCTACACCTTC.

A remark on this clone: Its ends do not fully match the called genes, so a read error is possible. In the same sample, other DNA sequences code for this CDR3. The V call is TRBV10-3, the J call TRBJ2-7; the D gene could be TRBD1 or TRBD2 (7 bases each). CDR1 ENHRY and CDR2 SYGVKD come from the germline V gene. CDR3 length: 13 amino acids. The chain's CDR3 is CAISGTEPSEQYF. DNA of the CDR3: TGCGCCATCAGCGGGACAGAACCCTCCGAGCAGTACTTC.

J is TRBJ2-1 and V is TRBV27; maybe TRBD2 (6 bases). The CDR3 length is 14 residues. Germline assignment: CDR1 MNHEY and CDR2 SMNVEV (reference sequence). Trimming cost V 5 bases and J 3 bases, with 11 bases left between them. CDR3 sequence (DNA): TGTGCCAGCAGTCGTAGCGGAGACTACAATGAGCAGTTCTTC. Translating gives CASSRSGDYNEQFF.

This clone was seen just once. The rearrangement joins TRBV28 to TRBJ2-6; D possibly corresponds to TRBD1 (5 bases). The CDR3 has 16 amino acids. Germline values: CDR1 MDHEN, CDR2 SYDVKM. The germline V and J ends were trimmed by 6 bases and 0 bases, with 12 bases remaining between them. DNA for the CDR3: TGTGCCAGCAGAACCAGGGCGGCCTCTGGGGCCAACGTCCTGACTTTC. It yields the protein CASRTRAASGANVLTF. Together with reference TRBV28 and TRBJ2-6, the CDR3 gives the full variable domain: DVKVTQSSRYLVKRTGEKVFLECVQDMDHENMFWYRQDPGLGLRLIYFSYDVKMKEKGDIPEGYSVSREKKERFSLILESASTNQTSMYLCASRTRAASGANVLTFGAGSRLTVL.

The gene calls are TRBV7-2 and TRBJ2-7, with TRBD2 identical over 10 bases. CDR3 size: 16 residues. The germline CDR1 and CDR2 sequences are SGHTA and FQGNSA. Germline trimming cut 1 base from V and 3 bases from J; bases unmatched to any gene: 6. The CDR3 DNA reads TGTGCCAGCAGCTTAGGGTCCCTAGCGGGGGACTACGAGCAGTACTTC. Translation: CASSLGSLAGDYEQYF. Together with reference TRBV7-2 and TRBJ2-7, the CDR3 gives the full variable domain: GAGVSQSPSNKVTEKGKDVELRCDPISGHTALYWYRQSLGQGLEFLIYFQGNSAPDKSGLPSDRFSAERTGGSVSTLTIQRTQQEDSAVYLCASSLGSLAGDYEQYFGPGTRLTVT.

The table lists this clone with a count of one. The genes are TRBV6-1 and TRBJ2-3, with TRBD2 matching 12 bases. V gave up 0 bases and J gave up 1 base; unmatched junction bases: 2. This CDR3 has 17 amino acids. Looked up from germline, CDR1 is MNHNS and CDR2 is SASEGT. CDR3 in amino acids: CASSEARTSGGTDTQYF. DNA for the CDR3: TGTGCCAGCAGTGAAGCGCGGACTAGCGGGGGCACAGATACGCAGTATTTT.

Here the CDR3 DNA reads TGTGCCAGCAGCTTAGGAGGGAGGCCCGGGAATGAGCAGTTCTTC. This gives the protein CASSLGGRPGNEQFF. This rearrangement joins TRBV11-3 to TRBJ2-1, with TRBD2 as a possible D gene (6 bases). The CDR3 consists of 15 residues. Germline CDR1 reads SGHNT; CDR2 reads YENEEA. The germline V and J ends were trimmed by 1 base and 7 bases, with 14 bases remaining between them.

The chain recombines TRBV13 with TRBJ2-1; the match to TRBD2 covers 13 bases. This CDR3 has 21 residues. Germline lookup yields CDR1 PRHDT and CDR2 FYEKMQ (reference sequence). J lost 6 bases, V lost 10 bases, and 27 bases had no gene match. The CDR3 nucleotides read TGTGCCAATAGAAAGCGCACCGGGACTAGCGGGATCCCCTTCGTGGGCAATGAGCAGTTCTTC. It translates to CANRKRTGTSGIPFVGNEQFF.

This sequence joins TRBV30 and TRBJ1-6, with D hard to call. Trimming pared 3 bases from V and 0 bases from J, leaving 15 bases between. From germline, CDR1 is GTSNPN and CDR2 SVGIG (reference sequence). The CDR3 extends over 17 amino acids. CDR3 sequence: CAWSGKTPSSYNSPLHF. CDR3 coding DNA: TGTGCCTGGAGCGGTAAAACCCCTAGCTCCTATAATTCACCCCTCCACTTT.

This clone was seen only once. The chain employs TRBV2 and TRBJ1-1; D unresolved. V shed 6 bases and J shed 0 bases, with 14 bases lying between them. The germline V gene has CDR1 SNHLY and CDR2 FYNNEI. The CDR3 is 15 amino acids. CDR3 bases: TGTGCCAGCAGCCTGAGGGAGGCGTTGAACACTGAAGCTTTCTTT. This codes for CASSLREALNTEAFF. The complete variable domain, with remaining parts taken from reference TRBV2 and TRBJ1-1, reads EPEVTQTPSHQVTQMGQEVILRCVPISNHLYFYWYRQILGQKVEFLVSFYNNEISEKSEIFDDQFSVERPDGSNFTLKIRSTKLEDSAMYFCASSLREALNTEAFFGQGTRLTVV.

To note about this clone: One end of the junction varies from germline; a read error may be responsible. The chain links TRBV7-7 to TRBJ2-2; TRBD2 agrees at 13 bases. Germline V lookup: CDR1 SSHAT, CDR2 FNYEAQ (reference sequence). The CDR3 sequence is 16 residues long. The CDR3 sequence: CASSRTSGGGAGELFF. CDR3 DNA sequence: TGTGCTAGCAGCCGGACTAGCGGGGGAGGCGCCGGGGAGCTGTTTTTT.

This clone was counted only a few times. The genes are TRBV5-1 and TRBJ2-3, with 9 bases that match TRBD2. CDR3 length: 16 residues. Germline lookup yields CDR1 SGHRS and CDR2 YFSETQ. The ends lost 3 bases at V and 6 bases at J; junction bases unmatched: 11. Written as DNA, the CDR3 is TGCGCCAGCAGCTCAGTTAGCGGGGGTGTTTGGGATACGCAGTATTTT. This sequence encodes CASSSVSGGVWDTQYF.

The chain joins TRBV7-2 to TRBJ1-5; no reliable D call. This CDR3 is built from 13 residues. V dropped 2 bases and J dropped 5 bases, with 7 bases sitting between them. Germline V gene sequence: CDR1 SGHTA, CDR2 FQGNSA. Here the CDR3 DNA reads TGTGCCAGCAGCTTAATGAGGGATCAGCCCCAGCATTTT. It encodes CASSLMRDQPQHF.

The rearrangement uses TRBV27 and TRBJ2-1; 11 nucleotides agree with TRBD1. J lost 0 bases, V lost 7 bases, and 14 bases had no gene match. The germline V gene has CDR1 MNHEY and CDR2 SMNVEV (reference sequence). The CDR3 is 19 amino acids. The CDR3 sequence: CASTWTGGSGTSSYNEQFF. CDR3 nucleotides: TGTGCCAGCACCTGGACAGGGGGCAGCGGCACGAGCTCCTACAATGAGCAGTTCTTC.

This chain links TRBV21-1 with TRBJ1-4; whether TRBD1, the table's D call, matches the DNA was not checked. TRBV21-1 is labeled a pseudogene. CDR3 length: 15 residues. The CDR3 DNA is TGTGCCAGCAGCCCCCGGGACAGTAAGAATGAAAAACTGTTTTTT. Its translation: CASSPRDSKNEKLFF.

The chain employs TRBV7-3 and TRBJ2-1, with 9 bases fitting TRBD1. The V segment lost 6 bases and the J segment 1 base; nucleotides outside the gene matches: 4. The CDR3 is 15 residues long. CDR1 is SGHTA and CDR2 is FQGTGA in the germline V gene. The CDR3 spells CASRLGQGSYNEQFF. The CDR3 bases are TGTGCCAGCAGGTTGGGACAGGGATCCTACAATGAGCAGTTCTTC.

In this sample, this clone turned up a few times. The CDR3 loop is CASSLSGPPNSPLHF. The CDR3 bases are TGTGCCAGCAGCTTATCAGGGCCCCCCAATTCACCCCTCCACTTT. V usage is TRBV7-2 and J usage is TRBJ1-6; possibly TRBD1 for D (5 bases). Trimming took 2 bases from V and 7 from J, leaving 12 bases between them. This CDR3 contains 15 residues. Germline V gives CDR1 SGHTA, CDR2 FQGNSA.

The CDR3 here is CASSDSSGRSRETQYF. CDR3 nucleotide sequence: TGCGCCAGCAGTGATTCTAGCGGGAGGTCTCGGGAGACCCAGTACTTC. V and J are TRBV10-1 and TRBJ2-5; 11 bases agree with TRBD2. V dropped 3 bases and J dropped 5; count of bases not matched to a gene: 8. The CDR3 is made up of 16 amino acids. CDR1 WNHNN and CDR2 SYGVQD come from the germline V gene (reference sequence).

V is TRBV4-3 and J is TRBJ2-5, with 8 nucleotides matching TRBD2. The germline V gene encodes CDR1 LGHNA and CDR2 YSLEER. This CDR3 comprises 14 residues. V lost 3 bases to trimming and J lost 5 bases; unmatched junction nucleotides: 5. The CDR3 here is CASSQTGGSETQYF. DNA for the CDR3: TGCGCCAGCAGCCAGACGGGGGGGTCGGAGACCCAGTACTTC.

The chain employs TRBV6-6 and TRBJ2-5, with D unresolved. The CDR3 loop spans 15 amino acids. The germline V and J ends were trimmed by 0 bases and 2 bases, with 10 bases remaining between them. The germline gives CDR1 MNHNY, CDR2 SVGAGI (reference sequence). CDR3 sequence (DNA): TGTGCCAGCAGTTACTCGCTCCAGTCTCAAGAGACCCAGTACTTC. As protein: CASSYSLQSQETQYF.

The chain has TRBV27 and TRBJ2-7; the D gene is possibly TRBD2 (6 bases). In germline, CDR1 is MNHEY, CDR2 SMNVEV (reference sequence). The CDR3 consists of 16 residues. Trimming left V 6 bases short and J 3 bases short, with 21 bases between. The CDR3 region has the DNA TGTGCCAGCAGCCGGAGTTATTCGGGAGTAGACTACGAGCAGTACTTC. This encodes CASSRSYSGVDYEQYF.

This clone was detected only a few times. The chain employs TRBV6-6 and TRBJ1-5; no reliable D call. The length of the CDR3 is 11 residues. Trimming stripped 8 bases from V and 8 bases from J, with 10 bases between. CDR1 and CDR2 (germline): MNHNY, SVGAGI (reference sequence). In DNA form, the CDR3 reads TGTGCCAGCGGCTCTAGAGAGCCCCAGCATTTT. It yields the protein CASGSREPQHF.

This clone was seen only a few times. The chain uses TRBV9 and TRBJ2-5, with 9 bases matching TRBD2. The CDR3 is made up of 17 amino acids. Germline loops: CDR1 SGDLS, CDR2 YYNGEE. J lost 1 base, V lost 0 bases, and 7 bases had no gene match. CDR3 in amino acids: CASSVEVAGDGQETQYF. In nucleotides, the CDR3 is TGTGCCAGCAGCGTAGAAGTAGCGGGAGATGGCCAAGAGACCCAGTACTTC.

This sequence joins TRBV4-2 and TRBJ2-5, with a possible D match to TRBD2 (6 bases). Near its end, the DNA agrees better with TRBJ2-7, so the J call may be wrong. The CDR3 has 16 residues. The V gene's germline CDR1 is LGHNA and CDR2 YNFKEQ. CDR3: CASSQEVGLGPYEQYF. Written as DNA, the CDR3 is TGTGCCAGCAGCCAAGAGGTGGGACTTGGCCCCTACGAGCAGTACTTC.